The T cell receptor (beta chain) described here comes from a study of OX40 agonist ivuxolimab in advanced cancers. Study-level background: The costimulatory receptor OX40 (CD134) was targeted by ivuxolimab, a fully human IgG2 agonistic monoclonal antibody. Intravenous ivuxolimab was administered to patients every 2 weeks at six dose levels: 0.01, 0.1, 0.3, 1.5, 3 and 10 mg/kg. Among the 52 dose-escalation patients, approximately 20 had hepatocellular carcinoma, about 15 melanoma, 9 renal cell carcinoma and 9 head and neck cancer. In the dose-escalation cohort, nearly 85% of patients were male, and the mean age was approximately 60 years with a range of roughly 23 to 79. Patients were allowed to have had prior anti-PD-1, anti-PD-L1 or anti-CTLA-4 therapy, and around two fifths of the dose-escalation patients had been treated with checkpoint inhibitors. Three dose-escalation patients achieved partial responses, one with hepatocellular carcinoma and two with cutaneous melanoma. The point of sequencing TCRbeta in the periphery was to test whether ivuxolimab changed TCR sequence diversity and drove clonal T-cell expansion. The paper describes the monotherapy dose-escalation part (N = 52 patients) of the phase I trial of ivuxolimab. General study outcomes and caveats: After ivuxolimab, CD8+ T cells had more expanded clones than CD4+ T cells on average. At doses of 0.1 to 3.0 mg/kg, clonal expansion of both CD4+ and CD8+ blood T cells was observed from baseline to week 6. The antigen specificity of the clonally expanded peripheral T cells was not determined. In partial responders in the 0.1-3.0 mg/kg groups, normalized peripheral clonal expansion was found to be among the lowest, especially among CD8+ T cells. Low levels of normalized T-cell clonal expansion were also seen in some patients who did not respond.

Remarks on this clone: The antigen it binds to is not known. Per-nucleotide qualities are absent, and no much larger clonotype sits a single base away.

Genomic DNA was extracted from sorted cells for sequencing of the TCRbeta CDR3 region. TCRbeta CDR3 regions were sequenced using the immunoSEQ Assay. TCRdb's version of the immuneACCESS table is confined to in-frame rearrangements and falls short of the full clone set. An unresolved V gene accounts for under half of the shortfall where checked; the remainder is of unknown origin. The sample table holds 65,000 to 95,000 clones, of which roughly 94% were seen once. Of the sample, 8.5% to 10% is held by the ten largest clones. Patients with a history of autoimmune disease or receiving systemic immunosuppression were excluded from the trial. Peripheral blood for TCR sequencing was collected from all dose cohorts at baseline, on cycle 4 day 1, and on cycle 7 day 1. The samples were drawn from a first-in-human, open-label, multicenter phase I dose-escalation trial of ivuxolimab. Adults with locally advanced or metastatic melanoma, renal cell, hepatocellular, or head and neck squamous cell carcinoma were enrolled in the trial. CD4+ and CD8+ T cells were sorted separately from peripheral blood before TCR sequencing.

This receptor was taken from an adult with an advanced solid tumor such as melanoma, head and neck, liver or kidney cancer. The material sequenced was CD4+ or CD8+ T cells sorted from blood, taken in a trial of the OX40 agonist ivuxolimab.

For the CDR3, the sequence is CASSRGRGEQFF. The bases read TGCGCCAGCAGCCGAGGTAGGGGTGAGCAGTTCTTC. This chain is built from TRBV4-1 and TRBJ2-1; TRBD1 is perhaps the D gene, given 5 matching bases. CDR1 MGHRA and CDR2 YSYEKL are derived from the germline V gene. From its cysteine to its phenylalanine, the CDR3 spans 12 amino acids. Of the read, only the CDR3 DNA is kept; its 36 bases are in frame from base 1. Relative to germline, V is 4 bases shorter and J is 9 bases shorter, with 10 bases between their ends.